A selection of T cell receptor beta chains follows, all from one sample in a study of cytomegalovirus exposure and HLA in healthy donors. The protocol was immunoSEQ multiplex PCR, while the TCRdb copy is restricted to in-frame clones and leaves out a portion. The table records some 120,000 clones, around 80% of them present only once. Material: PBMCs. The receptor source for this set is a man aged 50 or older in good health and CMV-seronegative. Both conserved end residues are part of each CDR3. Each record gives: D gene, J gene, V gene, clone size, CDR3 protein, CDR3 DNA. The D gene is left open where the match is weak. Some rows mark clone size as missing; the rest say once, few, many or name a class of expanded clone.

TRBD1	TRBJ1-1	TRBV13	-	CASRPTGGGAFF	TGTGCCAGCAGACCTACAGGGGGAGGCGCTTTCTTT
TRBD2	TRBJ2-2	TRBV7-2	-	CASSLGGGTGELFF	TGTGCCAGCAGCCTCGGCGGGGGGACCGGGGAGCTGTTTTTT
TRBD1	TRBJ2-7	TRBV7-9	-	CASSPRLGTAWEQYF	TGTGCCAGCAGCCCAAGGTTAGGGACAGCCTGGGAGCAGTACTTC
-	TRBJ2-2	TRBV27	-	CASSLLTTAGELFF	TGTGCCAGCAGTTTATTGACAACCGCCGGGGAGCTGTTTTTT
TRBD2	TRBJ2-2	TRBV4-1	few	CASSQDEIGLAGGSDRDGELFF	TGCGCCAGCAGCCAAGATGAAATCGGACTAGCGGGAGGGTCGGATCGGGACGGGGAGCTGTTTTTT
TRBD2	TRBJ2-3	TRBV7-3	-	CASSPQSGNRDTQYF	TGTGCCAGCAGCCCTCAGAGCGGGAATCGGGATACGCAGTATTTT
-	TRBJ1-5	TRBV5-6	-	CASSLAQSRGQPQHF	TGTGCCAGCAGCTTGGCCCAGTCTCGGGGTCAGCCCCAGCATTTT
TRBD2	TRBJ2-1	TRBV4-2	-	CASSQGREASNEQFF	TGTGCCAGCAGCCAAGGCCGGGAGGCGAGCAATGAGCAGTTCTTC
-	TRBJ1-2	TRBV2	once	CASSQQGDGAGYTF	TGTGCCAGCTCTCAACAGGGCGACGGAGCTGGCTACACCTTC
-	TRBJ2-7	TRBV4-2	-	CASSPTQWEENYEQYF	TGTGCCAGCAGCCCAACCCAGTGGGAGGAGAACTACGAGCAGTACTTC
-	TRBJ2-1	TRBV2	-	CASTGTGVGEQFF	TGTGCCAGCACCGGGACGGGGGTCGGTGAGCAGTTCTTC
TRBD2	TRBJ2-1	TRBV4-2	-	CASSQEGGASGQRAHNEQFF	TGTGCCAGCAGCCAAGAGGGGGGAGCTAGCGGGCAAAGGGCTCACAATGAGCAGTTCTTC
TRBD1	TRBJ1-2	TRBV5-4	-	CASRRDSNYGYTF	TGTGCCAGCAGGCGGGACAGTAACTATGGCTACACCTTC
-	TRBJ2-4	TRBV9	few	CASSGELAKNIQYF	TGTGCCAGCAGCGGAGAATTAGCCAAAAACATTCAGTACTTC
TRBD1	TRBJ2-6	TRBV11-3	few	CASSSGTGSTGANVLTF	TGTGCCAGCAGCTCCGGGACAGGGTCCACTGGGGCCAACGTCCTGACTTTC
-	TRBJ1-5	TRBV5-4	once	CASSLQGQQPQHF	TGTGCCAGCAGCTTGCAGGGCCAGCAGCCCCAGCATTTT
-	TRBJ1-4	TRBV6-1	-	CASSETGTGEKLFF	TGTGCCAGCAGTGAGACAGGAACGGGAGAAAAACTGTTTTTT
-	TRBJ1-5	TRBV18	-	CASSPSGRDQPQHF	TGTGCCAGCTCACCCTCAGGCAGGGATCAGCCCCAGCATTTT
-	TRBJ2-6	TRBV6-6	-	CASSNTSPGANVLTF	TGTGCCAGCAGCAACACTAGCCCCGGGGCCAACGTCCTGACTTTC
TRBD1	TRBJ2-1	TRBV11-3	-	CASSKRQGTNEQFF	TGTGCCAGCAGCAAGCGACAGGGAACGAATGAGCAGTTCTTC
TRBD1	TRBJ2-7	TRBV7-9	-	CASSSDRDRVTNEQYF	TGTGCCAGCAGCTCCGACCGGGACAGGGTGACTAACGAGCAGTACTTC
TRBD2	TRBJ2-1	TRBV6-6	-	CASTMGLGGDNEQFF	TGTGCCAGCACCATGGGACTAGGGGGGGACAATGAGCAGTTCTTC
-	TRBJ2-5	TRBV27	-	CASRRGPESIETQYF	TGTGCCAGCAGACGGGGTCCCGAGTCGATAGAGACCCAGTACTTC
TRBD2	TRBJ2-1	TRBV28	-	CASSPPSGLNEQFF	TGTGCCAGCAGTCCCCCTAGCGGACTCAATGAGCAGTTCTTC
-	TRBJ1-1	TRBV19	-	CASSPQGRDTEAFF	TGTGCCAGTAGTCCCCAGGGGCGAGACACTGAAGCTTTCTTT
TRBD1	TRBJ2-7	TRBV28	-	CASSPKGTGRYEQYF	TGTGCCAGCAGCCCTAAGGGGACAGGGCGCTACGAGCAGTACTTC
-	TRBJ2-5	TRBV7-7	-	CASSTRIQETQYF	TGTGCCAGCAGCACCAGGATCCAAGAGACCCAGTACTTC
TRBD2	TRBJ2-2	TRBV9	few	CASSGLAGNTGELFF	TGTGCCAGCAGCGGACTAGCGGGGAACACCGGGGAGCTGTTTTTT
TRBD2	TRBJ2-3	TRBV28	-	CASSRGDTDTQYF	TGTGCCAGCAGTCGGGGGGATACAGATACGCAGTATTTT
-	TRBJ1-5	TRBV10-3	-	CAISESTGGRGGQPQHF	TGTGCCATCAGTGAGTCGACGGGGGGCAGGGGCGGTCAGCCCCAGCATTTT
TRBD2	TRBJ2-3	TRBV7-9	-	CASRGGIETDTQYF	TGTGCCAGCAGGGGGGGGATCGAAACAGATACGCAGTATTTT
TRBD1	TRBJ2-7	TRBV13	few	CASSLVGTGYSEQYF	TGTGCCAGCAGCTTAGTCGGGACAGGGTATAGCGAGCAGTACTTC
TRBD1	TRBJ2-7	TRBV28	-	CASSLQGAPEQYF	TGTGCCAGCAGTCTCCAGGGGGCGCCCGAGCAGTACTTC
-	TRBJ1-2	TRBV7-2	-	CASSPRTSGGYTF	TGTGCCAGCAGCCCCCGGACATCCGGTGGCTACACCTTC
-	TRBJ1-2	TRBV6-1	once	CASSATQGNYGYTF	TGTGCCAGCAGTGCGACTCAGGGGAACTATGGCTACACCTTC
TRBD2	TRBJ2-1	TRBV7-9	-	CASSLDGTGGLNEQFF	TGTGCCAGCAGCTTAGACGGGACGGGGGGACTCAATGAGCAGTTCTTC
-	TRBJ1-1	TRBV19	-	CASAPTALNTEAFF	TGTGCCAGCGCCCCGACAGCCTTGAACACTGAAGCTTTCTTT
TRBD1	TRBJ1-1	TRBV9	-	CASSVAGQGNTEAFF	TGTGCCAGCAGCGTAGCTGGACAGGGTAACACTGAAGCTTTCTTT
TRBD1	TRBJ2-7	TRBV28	-	CASSSTGTALYEQYF	TGTGCCAGCAGTTCAACCGGGACAGCACTCTACGAGCAGTACTTC
TRBD1	TRBJ2-7	TRBV6-5	few	CASSQGQGTYEQYF	TGTGCCAGCAGTCAGGGACAGGGGACCTACGAGCAGTACTTC
TRBD1	TRBJ2-7	TRBV9	-	CASSVGTGGFGEQYF	TGTGCCAGCAGCGTCGGTACAGGGGGCTTCGGCGAGCAGTACTTC
-	TRBJ2-7	TRBV6-1	-	CASSVELGPYEQYF	TGTGCCAGCAGTGTTGAGTTGGGGCCCTACGAGCAGTACTTC